This TCR beta chain originates from a study of T cells after yellow fever vaccination. TCRdb reprocessed the 5' RACE reads via MiXCR and lists one record per CDR3 protein. The profile shows about 340,000 distinct CDR3 sequences, about 8.7% of them singletons. This clonotype was seen more than once but under ten times. The CDR3 extends over 14 amino acids. Trimming removed 6 bases from V and 3 bases from J; junction bases left unmatched: 4. Germline values: CDR1 KGHDR, CDR2 SFDVKD. Sequenced here: PBMCs, sampled on the day of the first yellow fever vaccination. The TCR was taken from a man younger than 35 who received the YFV17D yellow fever vaccine. The J gene is TRBJ2-3, the V gene TRBV24-1, with 8 bases aligning to TRBD2. The CDR3: CATSTGGPTDTQYF. DNA of the CDR3: TGTGCCACCAGTACGGGGGGGCCAACAGATACGCAGTATTTT.